The present T cell receptor (beta chain) was sequenced within a study of vaccination effects on CD4 cells after COVID-19. Study summary: Post-vaccine specimens arrived a median 72 days past the second dose.

As concerns this clone: The antigen is undetermined.

Data came from immunoSEQ multiplex PCR; TCRdb stores just in-frame clones and leaves some out. The sample has tens of thousands of clones, roughly 79% seen once. Peptide-pool stimulation followed by sequencing identified expanded antigen-specific CD4+ clonotypes in the ViraFEST assay. Following an approximately ten-day culture, CD4+ T cells were purified. Vaccine administered to participants consisted of two doses of either BNT162b2 or mRNA-1273. None of the vaccinated had previously contracted SARS-CoV-2, and their nucleocapsid antibodies tested negative. Wells of roughly 1.9 million PBMC each were grown with around 10 IU/ml IL-2 and 9 to 10 ug/ml peptides. Fresh IL-2-containing medium replaced half the medium on days 3 and 7. The material was CD4+ T cells from PBMCs cultured with HCoV-NL63 spike peptides, obtained after COVID-19 vaccination. This TCR was sampled from a human donor who received a COVID-19 vaccine. Some clones in this sample may be carry-over from other donors' samples.

The DNA for the CDR3 is TGCAGCGTCGACTCAGTAGGGGGGGCGAACACCGGGGAGCTGTTTTTT. Translated, it gives CSVDSVGGANTGELFF. This chain uses TRBV29-1 with TRBJ2-2; D possibly corresponds to TRBD2 (7 bases). The germline CDR1 and CDR2 sequences are SQVTM and ANQGSEA. V dropped 6 bases and J dropped 0 bases, with 17 bases sitting between them. The CDR3 contains 16 residues.